Below are 15 T cell receptor beta chains sequenced from a single sample in a study of shared clonotypes between healthy human individuals. Clones were sequenced by immunoSEQ multiplex PCR, and TCRdb holds only the in-frame ones, with some missing. This table has a few hundred thousand clones, 65% appearing once. Material: memory CD4+ T cells sorted from blood. Subset: CD45RA-negative fraction. These receptors all stem from a man aged 25-45 years in good health.

This chain uses TRBV2 with TRBJ2-2; 11 bases are shared with TRBD1. The V gene end was trimmed by 8 bases and the J gene end by 4 bases; junction bases not matched to a gene: 6. This CDR3 is 15 amino acids long. The V gene's germline CDR1 is SNHLY and CDR2 FYNNEI. The DNA for the CDR3 is TGTGCCAGCCTGGACAGGGGGCTAGGCACCGGGGAGCTGTTTTTT. Protein product: CASLDRGLGTGELFF.

V is TRBV10-2 and J is TRBJ1-5; D ambiguous. Trimming stripped 3 bases from V and 3 bases from J, with 15 bases between. Germline V gene lookup returns CDR1 WSHSY and CDR2 SAAADI. This CDR3 region has 16 residues. The CDR3 nucleotides are TGCGCCAGCAGTGACCATTCTCGGCGGTTCAATCAGCCCCAGCATTTT. Protein sequence: CASSDHSRRFNQPQHF.

In DNA, the CDR3 is TGTGCCAGCAGCCCGATTAATCAGCCCCAGCATTTT. Its translation is CASSPINQPQHF. The rearrangement joins TRBV7-9 to TRBJ1-5, with D unresolved. Germline V gene data show CDR1 as SEHNR and CDR2 as FQNEAQ (reference sequence). The CDR3 is 12 residues long. Deletions cut 5 bases from V and 4 bases from J, with 6 bases between.

This sequence joins TRBV19 and TRBJ2-1; TRBD2 matches at 8 bases. The junction had 9 bases not matched to a gene; V was cut back by 7 bases and J by 4 bases. CDR3 length: 15 residues. CDR1 and CDR2 (germline): LNHDA, SQIVND (reference sequence). The CDR3 reads CASTLGAGVYNEQFF. The CDR3, as DNA: TGTGCCAGTACCCTGGGAGCGGGAGTGTACAATGAGCAGTTCTTC.

The CDR3 protein is CASSMRGGQYSNQPQHF. The CDR3 coding sequence is TGTGCCAGTAGTATGAGGGGGGGACAGTATAGCAATCAGCCCCAGCATTTT. The chain joins TRBV19 to TRBJ1-5; 7 bases line up with TRBD1. The CDR3 loop spans 17 amino acids. The V gene end was trimmed by 3 bases and the J gene end by 0 bases; junction bases not matched to a gene: 8. Germline CDR1 reads LNHDA; CDR2 reads SQIVND (reference sequence).

This clone has a single count. The V and J genes are TRBV2 and TRBJ1-1; no clear D gene. This CDR3 is built from 12 residues. Germline assignment: CDR1 SNHLY and CDR2 FYNNEI. The V end lost 4 bases, the J end lost 5 bases, and 8 bases lay between the germline ends. The CDR3 here is CASSVRGTEAFF. CDR3 coding DNA: TGTGCCAGCAGTGTCCGTGGGACTGAAGCTTTCTTT. The full variable domain, completed using reference TRBV2 and TRBJ1-1, is EPEVTQTPSHQVTQMGQEVILRCVPISNHLYFYWYRQILGQKVEFLVSFYNNEISEKSEIFDDQFSVERPDGSNFTLKIRSTKLEDSAMYFCASSVRGTEAFFGQGTRLTVV.

The chain recombines TRBV5-1 with TRBJ2-3, with unresolved D. The germline V and J ends were trimmed by 2 bases and 6 bases, with 7 bases remaining between them. Germline V gene lookup returns CDR1 SGHRS and CDR2 YFSETQ. The CDR3 is 12 amino acids. As DNA, the CDR3 is TGCGCCAGCAGCTTCGCAGACGATACGCAGTATTTT. Residues: CASSFADDTQYF.

This clone has a handful of counts. The chain employs TRBV2 and TRBJ2-4; D is uncertain. This CDR3 contains 14 residues. V was shortened by 6 bases and J by 0 bases, with 9 bases between the two germline ends. The germline gives CDR1 SNHLY, CDR2 FYNNEI. The CDR3 here is CASRADIAKNIQYF. CDR3 nucleotides: TGTGCCAGCAGGGCAGACATAGCCAAAAACATTCAGTACTTC.

In this sample, this clone turned up a few times. This chain connects TRBV14 to TRBJ2-7, with 8 bases lining up with TRBD1. From germline, CDR1 is SGHDN and CDR2 FVKESK. The junction had 7 bases not matched to a gene; V was cut back by 1 base and J by 2 bases. The CDR3 runs to 16 residues. This CDR3 is CASSQGPGTGTYEQYF. CDR3 bases: TGTGCCAGCAGCCAAGGTCCCGGGACAGGAACCTACGAGCAGTACTTC. The whole variable domain, remainder taken from reference TRBV14 and TRBJ2-7, is EAGVTQFPSHSVIEKGQTVTLRCDPISGHDNLYWYRRVMGKEIKFLLHFVKESKQDESGMPNNRFLAERTGGTYSTLKVQPAELEDSGVYFCASSQGPGTGTYEQYFGPGTRLTVT.

V usage is TRBV7-2 and J usage is TRBJ2-2, with TRBD1 as a possible D gene (6 bases). The CDR3 runs 15 residues. CDR1 SGHTA and CDR2 FQGNSA come from the germline V gene. V was pared by 7 bases and J by 4 bases, with 16 bases between. The CDR3 region is CASNQRLGGTGELFF. DNA for the CDR3: TGTGCCAGCAACCAGCGGCTAGGGGGCACCGGGGAGCTGTTTTTT.

The chain combines TRBV7-2 with TRBJ1-1; the D is unclear. Germline CDR1 is SGHTA and CDR2 is FQGNSA. V lost 6 bases and J lost 6, with 17 bases in between. The CDR3 loop spans 14 amino acids. The CDR3 sequence: CASSPGWSFAEAFF. The CDR3 bases are TGTGCCAGCAGTCCCGGGTGGTCCTTCGCTGAAGCTTTCTTT.

This chain joins TRBV15 and TRBJ1-4; 7 positions agree with TRBD1. Trimming removed 0 bases from V and 3 bases from J; junction bases left unmatched: 4. The CDR3 totals 16 residues. From germline, CDR1 is LNHNV and CDR2 YYDKDF (reference sequence). CDR3 sequence: CATSREGGAANEKLFF. The CDR3 region has the DNA TGTGCCACCAGCAGAGAAGGGGGCGCAGCTAATGAAAAACTGTTTTTT.

J is TRBJ2-6 and V is TRBV6-6; 7 positions match TRBD1. The germline gives CDR1 MNHNY, CDR2 SVGAGI (reference sequence). The J segment lost 0 bases and the V segment lost 4 bases, leaving 3 bases of the junction unmatched. The CDR3 has 16 amino acids. CDR3 DNA: TGTGCCAGCAGTTCTTGGGACAGCTCTGGGGCCAACGTCCTGACTTTC. It translates to CASSSWDSSGANVLTF.

DNA of the CDR3: TGTGCCAGCAGCAAAGTGGGCAGATACAATGAGCAGTTCTTC. Translated: CASSKVGRYNEQFF. The chain links TRBV21-1 to TRBJ2-1; the listed D gene, TRBD1, was not tested against the DNA. TRBV21-1 has pseudogene status. The CDR3 totals 14 residues.

The chain uses TRBV27 and TRBJ2-3, with 7 bases fitting TRBD2. The trim removed 5 bases at V and 6 bases at J, leaving 20 bases unmatched. Germline V gives CDR1 MNHEY, CDR2 SMNVEV (reference sequence). This CDR3 is built from 18 residues. Here the CDR3 DNA reads TGTGCCAGCAGTACCCTTTCCGGAGGGGCGGGAGCGAGGGATACGCAGTATTTT. It translates to CASSTLSGGAGARDTQYF.